This TCR beta chain was identified during a study of cytomegalovirus exposure and HLA in healthy donors. About the study: Genotyping of roughly 400 donors showed that 65% to 90% belonged to the Caucasian-associated ancestry cluster.

Use of 60 Vbeta and 13 Jbeta primers characterized the PCR. Data came from immunoSEQ multiplex PCR; TCRdb stores just in-frame clones and leaves some out. The sample lists roughly 150,000 clones, around 10% occurring once. Study-wide points: TCR beta V- and J-gene trimming was later associated with a missense DCLRE1C variant. The study assumed roughly uniform donor sequencing depth for presence/absence analyses. Within an earlier analysis, most TCR beta V segments proved productive either about 90% or about 30% of the time.

With regard to this clone: Its antigen is unidentified.

The TCR sequence derives from a man aged 45 to 65 in good health and CMV-seronegative. The sample consisted of PBMCs.

CDR3 in amino acids: CASSQETGWDEKLFF. In nucleotides, the CDR3 is TGTGCCAGCAGCCAAGAGACAGGGTGGGATGAAAAACTGTTTTTT. V is TRBV4-2 and J is TRBJ1-4; 7 bases line up with TRBD1. With V trimmed by 0 bases and J by 6 bases, 4 bases remained unmatched. Germline values: CDR1 LGHNA, CDR2 YNFKEQ. The CDR3 runs 15 residues.